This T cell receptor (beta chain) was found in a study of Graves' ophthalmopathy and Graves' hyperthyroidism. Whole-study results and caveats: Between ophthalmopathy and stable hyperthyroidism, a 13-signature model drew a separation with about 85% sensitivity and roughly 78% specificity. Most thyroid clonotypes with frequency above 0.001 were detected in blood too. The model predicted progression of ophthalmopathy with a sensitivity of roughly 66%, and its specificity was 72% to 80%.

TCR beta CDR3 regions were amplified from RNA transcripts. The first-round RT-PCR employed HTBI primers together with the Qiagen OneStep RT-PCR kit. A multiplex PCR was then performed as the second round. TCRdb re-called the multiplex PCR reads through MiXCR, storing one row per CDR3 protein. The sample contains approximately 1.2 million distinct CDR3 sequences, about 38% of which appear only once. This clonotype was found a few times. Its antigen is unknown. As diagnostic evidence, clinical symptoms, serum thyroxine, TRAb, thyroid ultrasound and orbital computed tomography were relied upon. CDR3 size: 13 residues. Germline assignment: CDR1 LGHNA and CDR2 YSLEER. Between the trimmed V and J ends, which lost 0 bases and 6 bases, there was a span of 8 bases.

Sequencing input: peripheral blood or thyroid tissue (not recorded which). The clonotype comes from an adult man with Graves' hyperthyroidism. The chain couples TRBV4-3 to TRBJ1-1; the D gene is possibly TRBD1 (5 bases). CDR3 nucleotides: TGCGCCAGCAGCCAAGATGGGGCGGCTGAAGCTTTCTTT. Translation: CASSQDGAAEAFF.